The clone carrying this T cell receptor (beta chain) came up once. Its specificity is unknown. A clone one base away is much larger, so this may be a read error. The V gene's germline CDR1 is SGHTA and CDR2 FQGTGA. The V and J ends lost 3 bases and 4 bases respectively, with 17 bases between them. This CDR3 has 16 residues. The second PCR ran about 6 to 11 cycles with a sample-barcoded 5' primer and J-beta primers. Each cDNA molecule, via a template-switch adaptor with 12 random nucleotides, was tagged. MiXCR, run by TCRdb on the 5' RACE reads, gives a single entry per CDR3 protein. The sample contains hundreds of thousands of distinct CDR3 sequences, about 37% of which appear only once. These data come from a study of blood T cells in healthy people across ages. Study-level points and caveats: Calculation of diversity from one million T cells yielded estimates considered to be underestimates. There were more naive CD4+ cells and higher diversity in long-lived donors than in aged donors.

The clonotype originates from a man younger than 30 in good health. The sequenced sample was blood. The gene calls are TRBV7-3 and TRBJ2-3, with D maybe TRBD1 (5 bases). The CDR3 DNA reads TGTGCCAGCAGCTTGGTGGCGTGTCTAGGGGCAGATACGCAGTATTTT. The encoded protein is CASSLVACLGADTQYF.